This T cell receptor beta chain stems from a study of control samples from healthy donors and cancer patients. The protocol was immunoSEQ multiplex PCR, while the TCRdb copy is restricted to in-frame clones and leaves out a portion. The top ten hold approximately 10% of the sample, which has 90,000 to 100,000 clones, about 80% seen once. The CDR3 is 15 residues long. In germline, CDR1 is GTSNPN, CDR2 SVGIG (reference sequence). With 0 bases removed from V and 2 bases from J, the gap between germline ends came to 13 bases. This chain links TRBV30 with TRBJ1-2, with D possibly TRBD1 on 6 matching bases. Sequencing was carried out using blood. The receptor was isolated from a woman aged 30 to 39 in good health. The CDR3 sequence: CAWSVGGGPNYGYTF. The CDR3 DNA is TGTGCCTGGAGTGTTGGGGGGGGGCCGAACTATGGCTACACCTTC.